This TCR beta chain was documented in a study of blood T cell repertoires in COVID-19 (dated by TCRdb to the early 2020s). General notes on the study: For ImmuneRACE Cohort 3, a participant was defined as recovered based on two consecutive negative NP/OP PCR tests, clearance by a healthcare professional, or resolution of symptoms. Collaborator samples came from the United States, Italy and Spain and covered acute and convalescent phases of COVID-19. The material from the prospective study consisted of cDNA or gDNA derived from T cells, B-cell-depleted T cells, or PBMCs. The dataset comprised deeply sampled blood TCRbeta repertoires from subjects exposed to, actively infected with, or recovered from COVID-19. The repertoires were released in a freely available public database meant as a resource for research on the immune response to SARS-CoV-2. Samples came from the ongoing ImmuneRACE study (first 160 participants) plus 1,254 subjects from 6 global collaborators. Nearly every sample came with metadata listing a de-identified subject ID, COVID-19 status, age in years and sex. HLA class I and class II types, where available, came from metadata supplied by the sample provider rather than from assay-based typing.

TCRbeta CDR3 regions were amplified from genomic DNA by means of the immunoSEQ Assay, a bias-controlled multiplex PCR. Per the source publication's procedure: The number of nucleated cells in each sample was estimated by amplification of reference gene primers within the assay. To quantify the absolute abundance of each unique TCRbeta CDR3 rearrangement, sequence reads were collapsed and filtered. For each sample, productive Simpson clonality was calculated as the square root of Simpson's diversity index across productive rearrangements. TCRdb took this table from immuneACCESS and kept in-frame rearrangements with V and J called. Such tables lack part of the clones; where checked against another copy, unresolved V genes explain under half of the gap, and the rest is unexplained. That table furnishes V, J and clone size, whereas the DNA furnished D and trimming. For this sample the table gives roughly 340,000 clones, of which about 87% were detected only once. Of the sample, approximately 1.8% falls within the top ten clones.

Ends trimmed: V by 5 bases, J by 1 base; bases unmatched to a gene: 5. The CDR3 covers 15 residues, taking in both the cysteine and the phenylalanine. Just the 45-base CDR3 DNA is kept, in frame starting at base 1. As encoded in the germline V gene (reference sequence), CDR1 is WNHNN while CDR2 is SYGVQD. In the prospective study, participants were about 18 to 100 years old, resided in approximately 25 geographic areas of the United States, and were enrolled through a virtual design. In the prospective study, cohorts were assigned on the basis of participant-reported clinical history obtained from a screening survey and a study questionnaire. In the prospective study, mobile phlebotomists collected whole blood, serum and a nasopharyngeal or oropharyngeal swab from each participant. Over an approximately 2-month period, participants in the prospective study had the option of providing additional blood draws and questionnaires. Before DNA extraction, prospective study blood samples were shipped either frozen or at room temperature.

Study-wide findings and limitations: The amount of clinical and demographic metadata varied by source and participant and was provided uncurated.

In the case of this clone: Its antigen specificity is not known. The input lacks base qualities; no much larger clone sits a single base away.

The rearrangement joined TRBV10-1 to TRBJ2-1, with 7 junctional bases fitting TRBD1. This TCR derives from a middle-aged man in a cohort exposed to, infected with or recovered from COVID-19 (not recorded which). Sequencing was done on a sample of PBMCs or T cells enriched from blood (not recorded which). The nucleotide sequence is given as TGCGCCAGCAGTAAGGGGGCTAATTCCTACAATGAGCAGTTCTTC. Its translation is CASSKGANSYNEQFF.